One sample yielded the 30 T cell receptor beta chains listed below, sequenced in a study of CD8 T cells in Susac syndrome. RNA, at about 0.45 to 1 ug, was reverse transcribed with random hexamers. TCRdb reprocessed the immunoSEQ multiplex PCR reads with MiXCR, giving one entry per CDR3 protein. The sample carries 200,000 to 250,000 distinct CDR3 sequences, roughly 93% recorded once. The source material was CD4+ T cells from PBMCs. The receptors were gathered from a human donor with Susac syndrome.

V gene TRBV18 combines with J gene TRBJ1-4; no clear D. The CDR3 contains 17 residues. Germline V gives CDR1 KGHSH, CDR2 LQKENI. V was cut by 3 bases and J by 0 bases, with 14 bases left in between. CDR3 amino acids: CASSPPSVSATNEKLFF. The CDR3 DNA follows: TGTGCCAGCTCACCCCCCAGCGTCTCAGCAACTAATGAAAAACTGTTTTTT.

The rearrangement joins TRBV6-4 to TRBJ2-3; 7 bases are shared with TRBD2. The ends lost 6 bases at V and 1 base at J; junction bases unmatched: 7. This CDR3 is 15 amino acids long. The germline V gene encodes CDR1 MRHNA and CDR2 SNTAGT. The CDR3 loop is CASSRGSGGTDTQYF. CDR3 bases: TGTGCCAGCAGCCGGGGGAGCGGGGGCACAGATACGCAGTATTTT.

The J gene is TRBJ1-2, the V gene TRBV12-3 or TRBV12-4, with TRBD1 identical over 8 bases. This CDR3 comprises 12 residues. V lost 5 bases and J lost 8; bases outside the gene matches: 4. CDR3 in amino acids: CASSQGARGYTF. CDR3 sequence (DNA): TGTGCCAGCAGTCAGGGGGCGCGGGGCTACACCTTC.

CDR3 sequence (DNA): TGTGCCAGCAGCTTAGATGAGTCCTACAATGAGCAGTTCTTC. As protein: CASSLDESYNEQFF. J is TRBJ2-1 and V is TRBV13; the D is unclear. Germline CDR1 and CDR2: PRHDT and FYEKMQ (reference sequence). CDR3 length equals 14 residues. Trimming cost V 1 base and J 1 base, with 5 bases left between them. The full variable domain, in which reference TRBV13 and TRBJ2-1 provide the parts outside the CDR3, is AAGVIQSPRHLIKEKRETATLKCYPIPRHDTVYWYQQGPGQDPQFLISFYEKMQSDKGSIPDRFSAQQFSDYHSELNMSSLELGDSALYFCASSLDESYNEQFFGPGTRLTVL.

CDR3 nucleotide sequence: TGTGCCAGCAGCTTAGATCTCGTTGGACAGGGGGCTAATGAGCAGTTCTTC. It codes for CASSLDLVGQGANEQFF. The chain combines TRBV7-2 with TRBJ2-1; 11 bases are a match to TRBD1. With V trimmed by 1 base and J by 7 bases, 9 bases remained unmatched. CDR3 length: 17 residues. Germline V gene lookup returns CDR1 SGHTA and CDR2 FQGNSA.

This clonotype has more than one count but fewer than ten. The chain combines TRBV5-1 with TRBJ2-3, with TRBD2 as a possible D gene (5 bases). Looked up from germline, CDR1 is SGHRS and CDR2 is YFSETQ. Trimming took 3 bases from V and 4 from J, leaving 12 bases between them. There are 14 residues in the CDR3. CDR3 DNA sequence: TGCGCCAGCAGCTCAGTAACCGGGGCAGATACGCAGTATTTT. Translating gives CASSSVTGADTQYF. Filled out from reference TRBV5-1 and TRBJ2-3, the complete variable domain reads KAGVTQTPRYLIKTRGQQVTLSCSPISGHRSVSWYQQTPGQGLQFLFEYFSETQRNKGNFPGRFSGRQFSNSRSEMNVSTLELGDSALYLCASSSVTGADTQYFGPGTRLTVL.

This chain joins TRBV30 and TRBJ2-2; unclear D gene. Trimming shortened V by 2 bases and J by 4 bases, and 11 bases separated the two germline ends. The length of the CDR3 is 14 residues. Germline CDR1 is GTSNPN and CDR2 is SVGIG (reference sequence). The CDR3 DNA follows: TGTGCCTGGAGTCCCCCTGGGCTCACCGGGGAGCTGTTTTTT. Protein sequence: CAWSPPGLTGELFF.

V usage is TRBV20-1 and J usage is TRBJ1-1; a weak D match, TRBD1 (5 bases). V lost 6 bases, J lost 1 base, and 15 bases lay in between. This CDR3 has 14 residues. CDR1 and CDR2 (germline): DFQATT, SNEGSKA (reference sequence). As DNA, the CDR3 is TGCAGTGCCCCAGCCCCCACAGGGAACACTGAAGCTTTCTTT. Translated, it gives CSAPAPTGNTEAFF.

The V and J genes are TRBV12-3 or TRBV12-4 and TRBJ1-5; the D is unclear. Trimming took off 5 bases at V and 4 bases at J, with 12 bases between the two ends. The CDR3 has 14 amino acids. The CDR3 here is CASSPELPNQPQHF. In DNA, the CDR3 is TGTGCCAGCAGTCCTGAGTTACCGAATCAGCCCCAGCATTTT.

The chain employs TRBV10-3 and TRBJ1-4, with a weak D call TRBD1 (6 bases). V lost 6 bases and J lost 7, with 9 bases in between. The CDR3 is 12 amino acids. The V gene's germline CDR1 is ENHRY and CDR2 SYGVKD. CDR3 loop: CAISPQGEKLFF. The CDR3 coding sequence is TGTGCCATCAGCCCACAGGGTGAAAAACTGTTTTTT.

The V and J genes are TRBV10-3 and TRBJ2-1, with 9 bases aligning to TRBD2. Germline CDR1 and CDR2: ENHRY and SYGVKD. The V segment lost 8 bases and the J segment 4 bases; nucleotides outside the gene matches: 6. The CDR3 length is 14 residues. The CDR3 reads CAILAGSSYNEQFF. CDR3 DNA: TGTGCCATCCTAGCGGGGAGCTCTTACAATGAGCAGTTCTTC.

V and J are TRBV7-9 and TRBJ1-2; unclear D gene. The germline V and J ends were trimmed by 5 bases and 8 bases, with 18 bases remaining between them. Germline V gene data show CDR1 as SEHNR and CDR2 as FQNEAQ (reference sequence). The CDR3 totals 14 residues. The CDR3 nucleotides are TGTGCCAGCAGCCTGGACGGCGTGGGAAGCGGCTACACCTTC. It encodes CASSLDGVGSGYTF.

J is TRBJ2-2 and V is TRBV2; D may be TRBD1 (5 bases). The germline CDR1 and CDR2 sequences are SNHLY and FYNNEI. The length of the CDR3 is 14 residues. The V end was cut by 8 bases, the J end by 5 bases, with 15 bases between. The CDR3 protein is CASERQGRTGELFF. The CDR3 coding sequence is TGTGCCAGCGAGAGGCAGGGAAGGACCGGGGAGCTGTTTTTT. The full variable domain, in which reference TRBV2 and TRBJ2-2 provide the parts outside the CDR3, is EPEVTQTPSHQVTQMGQEVILRCVPISNHLYFYWYRQILGQKVEFLVSFYNNEISEKSEIFDDQFSVERPDGSNFTLKIRSTKLEDSAMYFCASERQGRTGELFFGEGSRLTVL.

The CDR3 region has the DNA TGTGCCAGCAGTTTGGGAGGGGGGGACCTCCAAGCTTTCTTT. Its protein is CASSLGGGDLQAFF. This chain links TRBV12-3 or TRBV12-4 with TRBJ1-1; TRBD1 is a possible D gene (6 bases). Trimming removed 3 bases from V and 9 bases from J, with 17 bases in between. There are 14 residues in the CDR3.

This clonotype came up a few times. This rearrangement joins TRBV28 to TRBJ2-7; D ambiguous. The V end was cut by 5 bases, the J end by 2 bases, with 4 bases between. This CDR3 comprises 11 residues. Germline V gene sequence: CDR1 MDHEN, CDR2 SYDVKM. DNA of the CDR3: TGTGCCAGCAGTACTACCTACGAGCAGTACTTC. It specifies CASSTTYEQYF.

The chain joins TRBV30 to TRBJ1-6, with D hard to call. CDR1 GTSNPN and CDR2 SVGIG come from the germline V gene (reference sequence). There are 13 residues in the CDR3. Trimming took off 3 bases at V and 0 bases at J, with 3 bases between the two ends. The CDR3 region is CAWRSSYNSPLHF. CDR3 DNA sequence: TGTGCCTGGAGGAGCTCCTATAATTCACCCCTCCACTTT.

For the CDR3, the DNA is TGTGCCAGCAGCTTAGCCGTAAACTCCTACAATGAGCAGTTCTTC. Residues: CASSLAVNSYNEQFF. The chain is built from TRBV7-2 and TRBJ2-1; D ambiguous. Germline V lookup: CDR1 SGHTA, CDR2 FQGNSA. Trimming removed 0 bases from V and 0 bases from J, with 6 bases in between. The CDR3 contains 15 residues.

The chain combines TRBV12-3 or TRBV12-4 with TRBJ1-2, with a possible D match to TRBD1 (6 bases). Trimming stripped 4 bases from V and 4 bases from J, with 10 bases between. The CDR3 covers 13 residues. This CDR3 reads CASSYRGPYGYTF. CDR3 in DNA: TGTGCCAGCAGTTACCGGGGGCCCTATGGCTACACCTTC.

The genes are TRBV5-4 and TRBJ2-5; TRBD2 matches 8 bases. There are 15 residues in the CDR3. V lost 4 bases and J lost 4; bases outside the gene matches: 9. Germline assignment: CDR1 SGHNT and CDR2 YYREEE (reference sequence). The chain's CDR3 is CASSATGGPGETQYF. CDR3 in DNA: TGTGCCAGCAGCGCCACGGGGGGGCCGGGAGAGACCCAGTACTTC. Variable domain in full (rest from reference TRBV5-4 and TRBJ2-5): ETGVTQSPTHLIKTRGQQVTLRCSSQSGHNTVSWYQQALGQGPQFIFQYYREEENGRGNFPPRFSGLQFPNYSSELNVNALELDDSALYLCASSATGGPGETQYFGPGTRLLVL.

The chain joins TRBV4-2 to TRBJ2-1; D unclear. CDR1 LGHNA and CDR2 YNFKEQ come from the germline V gene. V lost 2 bases, J lost 0 bases, and 2 bases lay in between. This CDR3 spans 13 amino acids. CDR3 nucleotide sequence: TGTGCCAGCAGCCAAATCTCCTACAATGAGCAGTTCTTC. Protein product: CASSQISYNEQFF.

The chain carries TRBV5-4 and TRBJ1-6; TRBD1 matches at 8 bases. Germline assignment: CDR1 SGHNT and CDR2 YYREEE (reference sequence). Trimming at V came to 3 bases and at J to 8 bases, leaving 7 bases not matched to a gene. CDR3 length: 15 amino acids. The chain's CDR3 is CASSSGQGSDSPLHF. CDR3 nucleotide sequence: TGTGCCAGCAGCTCCGGACAGGGCTCGGATTCACCCCTCCACTTT.

The CDR3 here is CASRSSGAVNTEAFF. CDR3 bases: TGTGCCAGCAGATCGTCAGGGGCAGTGAACACTGAAGCTTTCTTT. V usage is TRBV7-2 and J usage is TRBJ1-1; D is possibly TRBD1 (6 bases). The V gene lost 6 bases and the J gene lost 0 bases, with 14 bases spanning the gap. Germline V gene sequence: CDR1 SGHTA, CDR2 FQGNSA. The CDR3 length is 15 residues. The full variable domain, completed using reference TRBV7-2 and TRBJ1-1, is GAGVSQSPSNKVTEKGKDVELRCDPISGHTALYWYRQSLGQGLEFLIYFQGNSAPDKSGLPSDRFSAERTGGSVSTLTIQRTQQEDSAVYLCASRSSGAVNTEAFFGQGTRLTVV.

The chain employs TRBV6-2 or TRBV6-3 and TRBJ1-5; D ambiguous. The CDR3 length is 15 residues. Germline V gives CDR1 MNHEY, CDR2 SVGEGT. The germline V and J ends were trimmed by 0 bases and 7 bases, with 13 bases remaining between them. Here the CDR3 DNA reads TGTGCCAGCAGTTACTCAACGGCAAGGGAGCAGCCCCAGCATTTT. Its protein product is CASSYSTAREQPQHF.

The chain combines TRBV12-3 or TRBV12-4 with TRBJ2-7; D remains ambiguous. Trimming left V 4 bases short and J 2 bases short, with 9 bases between. This CDR3 is built from 13 residues. This CDR3 is CASSYGSTYEQYF. The CDR3 nucleotides read TGTGCCAGCAGTTATGGGTCCACCTACGAGCAGTACTTC.

The chain has TRBV30 and TRBJ2-1; a weak D match, TRBD2 (6 bases). The germline V gene encodes CDR1 GTSNPN and CDR2 SVGIG (reference sequence). This CDR3 region has 13 residues. V was clipped by 1 base and J by 9 bases, with 13 bases between them. The CDR3 sequence: CAWSAAGLAEQFF. DNA for the CDR3: TGTGCCTGGAGTGCGGCGGGGTTGGCTGAGCAGTTCTTC.

This chain connects TRBV20-1 to TRBJ2-7; D remains ambiguous. Germline CDR1 reads DFQATT; CDR2 reads SNEGSKA (reference sequence). The CDR3 is made up of 14 amino acids. V was shortened by 5 bases and J by 7 bases, with 21 bases between the two germline ends. The CDR3 sequence is CSAGKDPALPEQYF. The CDR3 DNA sequence: TGCAGTGCTGGAAAAGACCCGGCTCTTCCGGAGCAGTACTTC.

V is TRBV5-1 and J is TRBJ2-5; no reliable D call. V lost 0 bases, J lost 2 bases, and 5 bases lay in between. Germline V gene sequence: CDR1 SGHRS, CDR2 YFSETQ. This CDR3 contains 13 residues. CDR3 sequence (DNA): TGCGCCAGCAGCTTGGAGCAGCAAGAGACCCAGTACTTC. This codes for CASSLEQQETQYF.

Only one count was recorded for this clonotype. This chain's CDR3 is CASSPRGSSTDTQYF. CDR3 DNA: TGTGCCAGCAGCCCACGGGGTTCAAGCACAGATACGCAGTATTTT. The chain links TRBV14 to TRBJ2-3; perhaps TRBD2 as D (5 bases). This CDR3 is 15 amino acids long. In germline, CDR1 is SGHDN, CDR2 FVKESK. Trimming took 4 bases from V and 0 from J, leaving 11 bases between them.

The chain joins TRBV3-1 to TRBJ1-1; TRBD1 might be the D (5 bases). The CDR3 runs to 14 residues. V was cut by 3 bases and J by 7 bases, with 15 bases left in between. Per germline, CDR1 LGHDT and CDR2 YNNKEL (reference sequence). CDR3 coding DNA: TGTGCCAGCAGCCAGCGGGGCCGACTTAGTGAAGCTTTCTTT. This gives the protein CASSQRGRLSEAFF.

The sample holds one count of this clonotype. CDR3 protein: CSAGGQAGDLLGDTQYF. CDR3 DNA sequence: TGCAGTGCCGGCGGACAGGCAGGAGACCTTTTAGGCGATACGCAGTATTTT. The genes are TRBV20-1 and TRBJ2-3; TRBD1 matches 7 bases. J lost 6 bases, V lost 6 bases, and 21 bases had no gene match. The CDR3 runs to 17 residues. The germline V gene encodes CDR1 DFQATT and CDR2 SNEGSKA (reference sequence).